This T cell receptor beta chain was captured by sequencing in a study of shared clonotypes between healthy human individuals. Across the study: Each donor contributed plates that comprised three CD4 naive, three CD4 memory, two CD8 naive and one CD8 memory.

CDR1 is MNHEY, CDR2 SMNVEV, per germline (reference sequence). V was pared by 4 bases and J by 2 bases, with 17 bases of the junction left unmatched. CDR3 length equals 19 residues. Overall study findings and caveats: Sharing across four donors was highest in naive CD4 (around 5%) and lowest in memory CD8 (approximately 0.4%).

Note on this clone: Antigen: not known.

It was at deep level that the assay was run. An even split of each subset's genomic DNA across several immunoSEQ plates was performed. The protocol was immunoSEQ multiplex PCR, while the TCRdb copy is restricted to in-frame clones and leaves out a portion. The sample holds approximately 710,000 clones; about nine tenths are singletons and the top ten take more than 30%. The chain has TRBV27 and TRBJ2-3; 8 positions agree with TRBD2. Material for sequencing was memory CD8+ T cells from PBMCs. Subset described: CD45RO+ cells pooled with CCR7-negative TemRA cells. The clonotype originates from a young man in good health. Some clones in this sample may be carry-over from other donors' samples. This chain's CDR3 is CASSYVLAGASEDTDTQYF. CDR3 DNA: TGTGCCAGCAGTTATGTCCTAGCGGGTGCCTCTGAGGACACAGATACGCAGTATTTT.